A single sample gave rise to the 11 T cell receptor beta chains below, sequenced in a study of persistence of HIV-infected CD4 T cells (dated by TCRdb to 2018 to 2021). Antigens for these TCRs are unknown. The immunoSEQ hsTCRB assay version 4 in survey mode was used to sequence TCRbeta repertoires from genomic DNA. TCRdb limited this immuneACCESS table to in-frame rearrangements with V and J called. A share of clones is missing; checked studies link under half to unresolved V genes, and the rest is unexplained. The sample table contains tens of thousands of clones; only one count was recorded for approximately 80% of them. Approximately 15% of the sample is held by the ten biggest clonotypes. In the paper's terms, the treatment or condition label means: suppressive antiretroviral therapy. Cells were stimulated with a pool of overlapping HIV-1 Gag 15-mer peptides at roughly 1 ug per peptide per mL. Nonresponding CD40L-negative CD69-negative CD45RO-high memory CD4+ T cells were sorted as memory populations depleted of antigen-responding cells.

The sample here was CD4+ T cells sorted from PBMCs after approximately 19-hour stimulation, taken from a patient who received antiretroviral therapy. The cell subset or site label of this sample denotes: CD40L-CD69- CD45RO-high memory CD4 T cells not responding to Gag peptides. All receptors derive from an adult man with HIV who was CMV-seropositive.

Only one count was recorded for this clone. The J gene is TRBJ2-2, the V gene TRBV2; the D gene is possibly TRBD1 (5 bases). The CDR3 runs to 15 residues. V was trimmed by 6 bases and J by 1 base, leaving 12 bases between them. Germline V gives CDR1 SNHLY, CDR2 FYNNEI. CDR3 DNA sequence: TGTGCCAGCAGACGCGACAGTGGGAACACCGGGGAGCTGTTTTTT. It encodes CASRRDSGNTGELFF.

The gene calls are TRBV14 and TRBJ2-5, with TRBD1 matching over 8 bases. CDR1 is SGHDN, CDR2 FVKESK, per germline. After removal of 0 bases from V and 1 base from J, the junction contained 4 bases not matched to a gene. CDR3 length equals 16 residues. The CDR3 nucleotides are TGTGCCAGCAGCCAAGATTGGGACAGGCCCCAAGAGACCCAGTACTTC. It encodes CASSQDWDRPQETQYF.

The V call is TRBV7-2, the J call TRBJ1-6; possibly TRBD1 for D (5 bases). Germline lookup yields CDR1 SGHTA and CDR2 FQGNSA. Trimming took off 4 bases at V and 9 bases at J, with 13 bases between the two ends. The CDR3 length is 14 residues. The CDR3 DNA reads TGTGCCAGCAGCTCAGGGTCGGGTAGTTCACCCCTCCACTTT. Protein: CASSSGSGSSPLHF.

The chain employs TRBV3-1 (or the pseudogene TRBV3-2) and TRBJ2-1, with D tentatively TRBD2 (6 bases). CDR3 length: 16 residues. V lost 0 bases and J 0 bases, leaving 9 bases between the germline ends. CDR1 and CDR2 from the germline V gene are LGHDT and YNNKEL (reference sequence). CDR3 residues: CASSQDGGASYNEQFF. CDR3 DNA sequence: TGTGCCAGCAGCCAAGACGGCGGGGCCTCCTACAATGAGCAGTTCTTC.

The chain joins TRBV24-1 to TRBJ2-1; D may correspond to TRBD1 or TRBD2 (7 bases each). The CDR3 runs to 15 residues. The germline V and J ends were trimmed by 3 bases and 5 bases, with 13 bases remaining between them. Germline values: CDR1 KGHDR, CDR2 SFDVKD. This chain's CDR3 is CATSDPQGGDNEQFF. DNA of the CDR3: TGTGCCACCAGTGATCCCCAGGGGGGGGACAATGAGCAGTTCTTC.

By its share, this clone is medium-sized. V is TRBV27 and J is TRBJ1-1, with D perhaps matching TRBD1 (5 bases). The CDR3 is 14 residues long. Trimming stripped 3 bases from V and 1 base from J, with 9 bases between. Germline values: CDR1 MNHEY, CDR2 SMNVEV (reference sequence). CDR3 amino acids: CASSFLGENTEAFF. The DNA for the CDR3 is TGTGCCAGCAGTTTCTTAGGGGAGAACACTGAAGCTTTCTTT.

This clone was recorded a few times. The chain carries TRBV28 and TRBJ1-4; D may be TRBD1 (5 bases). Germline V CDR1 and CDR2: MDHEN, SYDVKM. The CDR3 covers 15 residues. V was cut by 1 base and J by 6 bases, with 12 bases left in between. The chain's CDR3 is CASSLSRGTDEKLFF. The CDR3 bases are TGTGCCAGCAGTTTATCAAGGGGCACGGATGAAAAACTGTTTTTT.

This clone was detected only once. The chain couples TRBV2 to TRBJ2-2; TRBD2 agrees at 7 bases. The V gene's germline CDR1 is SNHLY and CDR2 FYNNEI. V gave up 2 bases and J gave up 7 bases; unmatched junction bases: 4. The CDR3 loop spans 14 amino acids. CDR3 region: CASSELTSDGELFF. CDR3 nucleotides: TGTGCCAGCAGTGAACTAACTAGCGACGGGGAGCTGTTTTTT.

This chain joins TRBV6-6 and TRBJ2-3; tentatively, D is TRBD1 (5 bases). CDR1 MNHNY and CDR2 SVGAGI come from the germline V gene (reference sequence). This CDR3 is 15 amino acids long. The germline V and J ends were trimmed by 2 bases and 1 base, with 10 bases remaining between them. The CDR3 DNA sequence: TGTGCCAGCAGTTACGGGGCGGATCGCACAGATACGCAGTATTTT. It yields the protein CASSYGADRTDTQYF.

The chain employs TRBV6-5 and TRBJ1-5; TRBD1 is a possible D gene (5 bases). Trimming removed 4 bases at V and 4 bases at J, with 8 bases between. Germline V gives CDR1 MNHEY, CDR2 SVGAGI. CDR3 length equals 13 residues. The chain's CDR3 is CASSLQENQPQHF. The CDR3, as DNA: TGTGCCAGCAGTTTACAGGAGAATCAGCCCCAGCATTTT.

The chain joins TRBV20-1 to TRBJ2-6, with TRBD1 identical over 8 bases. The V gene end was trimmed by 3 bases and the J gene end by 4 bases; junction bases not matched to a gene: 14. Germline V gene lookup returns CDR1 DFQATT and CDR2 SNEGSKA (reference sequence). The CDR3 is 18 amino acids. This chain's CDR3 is CSASNRGQGADGANVLTF. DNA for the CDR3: TGCAGTGCTAGTAACCGGGGCCAGGGGGCAGACGGGGCCAACGTCCTGACTTTC.